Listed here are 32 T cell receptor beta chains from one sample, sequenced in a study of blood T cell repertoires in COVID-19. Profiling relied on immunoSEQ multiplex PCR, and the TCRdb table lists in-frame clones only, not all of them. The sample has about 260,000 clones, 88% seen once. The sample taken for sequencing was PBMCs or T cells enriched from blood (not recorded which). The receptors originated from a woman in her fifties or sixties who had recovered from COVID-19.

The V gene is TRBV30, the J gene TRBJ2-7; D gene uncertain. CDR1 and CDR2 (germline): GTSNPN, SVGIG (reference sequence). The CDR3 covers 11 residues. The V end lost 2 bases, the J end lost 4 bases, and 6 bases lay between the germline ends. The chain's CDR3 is CAWSIGYEQYF. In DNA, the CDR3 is TGTGCCTGGAGTATCGGGTACGAGCAGTACTTC.

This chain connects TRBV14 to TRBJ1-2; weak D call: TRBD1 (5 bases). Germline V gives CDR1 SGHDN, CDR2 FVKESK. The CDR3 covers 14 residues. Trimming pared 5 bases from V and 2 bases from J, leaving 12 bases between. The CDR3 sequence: CASSERPGNYGYTF. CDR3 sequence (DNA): TGTGCCAGCAGCGAACGGCCAGGGAACTATGGCTACACCTTC.

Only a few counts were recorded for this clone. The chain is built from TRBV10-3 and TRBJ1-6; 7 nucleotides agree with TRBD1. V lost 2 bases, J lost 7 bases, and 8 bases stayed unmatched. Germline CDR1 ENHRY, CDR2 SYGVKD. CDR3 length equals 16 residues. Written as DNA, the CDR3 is TGTGCCATCAGTGAGCGACAGGGAGGCGAAAATTCACCCCTCCACTTT. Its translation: CAISERQGGENSPLHF.

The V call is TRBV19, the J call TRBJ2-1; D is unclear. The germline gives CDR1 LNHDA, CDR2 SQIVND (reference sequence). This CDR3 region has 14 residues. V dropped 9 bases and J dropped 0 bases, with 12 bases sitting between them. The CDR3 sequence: CASRTTSSYNEQFF. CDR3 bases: TGTGCCAGCAGAACTACTTCCTCCTACAATGAGCAGTTCTTC. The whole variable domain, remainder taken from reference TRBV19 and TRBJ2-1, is DGGITQSPKYLFRKEGQNVTLSCEQNLNHDAMYWYRQDPGQGLRLIYYSQIVNDFQKGDIAEGYSVSREKKESFPLTVTSAQKNPTAFYLCASRTTSSYNEQFFGPGTRLTVL.

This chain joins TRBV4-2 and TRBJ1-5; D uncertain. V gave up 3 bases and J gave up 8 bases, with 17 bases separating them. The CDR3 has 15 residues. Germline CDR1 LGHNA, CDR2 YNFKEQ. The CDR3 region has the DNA TGTGCCAGCAGCCAGAAGAAGGGAGGTTTCGAGCCCCAGCATTTT. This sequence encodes CASSQKKGGFEPQHF.

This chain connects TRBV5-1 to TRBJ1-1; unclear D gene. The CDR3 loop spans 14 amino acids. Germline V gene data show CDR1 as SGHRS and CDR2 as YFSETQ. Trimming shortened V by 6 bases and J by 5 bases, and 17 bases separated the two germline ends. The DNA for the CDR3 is TGCGCCAGCACGAAGACGGGGTTCGGGACTGAAGCTTTCTTT. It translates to CASTKTGFGTEAFF. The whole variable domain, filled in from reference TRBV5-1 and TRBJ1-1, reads KAGVTQTPRYLIKTRGQQVTLSCSPISGHRSVSWYQQTPGQGLQFLFEYFSETQRNKGNFPGRFSGRQFSNSRSEMNVSTLELGDSALYLCASTKTGFGTEAFFGQGTRLTVV.

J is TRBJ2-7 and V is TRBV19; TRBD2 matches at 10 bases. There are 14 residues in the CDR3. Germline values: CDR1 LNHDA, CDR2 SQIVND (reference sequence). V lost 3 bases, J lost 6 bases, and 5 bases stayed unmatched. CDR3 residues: CASSILAGVSEQYF. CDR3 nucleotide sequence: TGTGCCAGTAGTATTCTAGCGGGAGTCTCCGAGCAGTACTTC. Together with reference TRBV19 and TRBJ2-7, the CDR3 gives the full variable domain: DGGITQSPKYLFRKEGQNVTLSCEQNLNHDAMYWYRQDPGQGLRLIYYSQIVNDFQKGDIAEGYSVSREKKESFPLTVTSAQKNPTAFYLCASSILAGVSEQYFGPGTRLTVT.

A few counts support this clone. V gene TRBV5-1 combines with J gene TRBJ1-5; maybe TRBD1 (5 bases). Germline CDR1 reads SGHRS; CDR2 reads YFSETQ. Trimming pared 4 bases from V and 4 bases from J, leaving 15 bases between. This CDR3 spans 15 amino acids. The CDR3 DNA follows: TGCGCCAGCAGCCCTGTTGGGGGGGGGAATCAGCCCCAGCATTTT. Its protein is CASSPVGGGNQPQHF.

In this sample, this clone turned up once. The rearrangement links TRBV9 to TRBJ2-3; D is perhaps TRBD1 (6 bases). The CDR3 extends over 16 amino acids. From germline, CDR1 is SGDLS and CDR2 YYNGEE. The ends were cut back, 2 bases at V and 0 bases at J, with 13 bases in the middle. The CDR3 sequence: CASSVNRDKSTDTQYF. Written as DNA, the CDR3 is TGTGCCAGCAGCGTTAACCGGGACAAGAGCACAGATACGCAGTATTTT.

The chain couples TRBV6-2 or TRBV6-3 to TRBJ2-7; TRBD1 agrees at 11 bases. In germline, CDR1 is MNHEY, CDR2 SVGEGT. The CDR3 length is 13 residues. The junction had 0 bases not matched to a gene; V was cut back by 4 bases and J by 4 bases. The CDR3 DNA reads TGTGCCAGCAGTTGGGACAGGGGGTACGAGCAGTACTTC. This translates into CASSWDRGYEQYF.

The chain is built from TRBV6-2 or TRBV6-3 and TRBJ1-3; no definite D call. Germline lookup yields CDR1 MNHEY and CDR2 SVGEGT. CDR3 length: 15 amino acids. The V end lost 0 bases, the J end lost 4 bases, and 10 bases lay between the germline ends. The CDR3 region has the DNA TGTGCCAGCAGTTACTCCAGGACGGGGGGAAACACCATATATTTT. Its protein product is CASSYSRTGGNTIYF.

CDR3 nucleotide sequence: TGTGCCAGCAGCCCGAGGGGACAGGGCGGTAACTATGGCTACACCTTC. Its protein is CASSPRGQGGNYGYTF. The chain carries TRBV7-2 and TRBJ1-2, with TRBD1 matching over 9 bases. This CDR3 region has 16 residues. Germline V CDR1 and CDR2: SGHTA, FQGNSA. V was clipped by 5 bases and J by 1 base; unmatched bases: 8.

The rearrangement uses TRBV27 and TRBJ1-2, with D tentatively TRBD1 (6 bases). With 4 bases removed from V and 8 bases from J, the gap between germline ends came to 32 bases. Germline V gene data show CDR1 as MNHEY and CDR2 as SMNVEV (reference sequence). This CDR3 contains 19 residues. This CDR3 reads CASSSTLLTVSDRWRGYTF. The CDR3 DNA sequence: TGTGCCAGCAGTTCGACCCTCCTAACAGTCTCGGACAGATGGAGGGGCTACACCTTC.

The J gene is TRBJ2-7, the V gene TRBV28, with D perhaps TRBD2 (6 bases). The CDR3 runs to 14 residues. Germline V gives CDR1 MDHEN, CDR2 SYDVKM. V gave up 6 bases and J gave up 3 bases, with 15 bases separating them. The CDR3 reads CASRLPGGRYEQYF. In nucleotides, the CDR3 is TGTGCCAGCAGATTACCAGGAGGGCGCTACGAGCAGTACTTC.

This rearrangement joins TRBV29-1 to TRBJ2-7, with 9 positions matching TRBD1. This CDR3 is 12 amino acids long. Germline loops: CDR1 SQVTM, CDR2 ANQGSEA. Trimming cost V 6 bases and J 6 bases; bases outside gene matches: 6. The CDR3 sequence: CSVSQGAGEQYF. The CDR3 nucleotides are TGCAGCGTCTCACAGGGGGCCGGCGAGCAGTACTTC.

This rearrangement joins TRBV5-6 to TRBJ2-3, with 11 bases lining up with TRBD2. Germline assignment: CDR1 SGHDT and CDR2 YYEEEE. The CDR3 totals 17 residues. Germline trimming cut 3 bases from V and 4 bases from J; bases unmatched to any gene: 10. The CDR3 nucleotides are TGTGCCAGCAGCTCTACCTTAGCGGGAGGGAGGGCAGATACGCAGTATTTT. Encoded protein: CASSSTLAGGRADTQYF.

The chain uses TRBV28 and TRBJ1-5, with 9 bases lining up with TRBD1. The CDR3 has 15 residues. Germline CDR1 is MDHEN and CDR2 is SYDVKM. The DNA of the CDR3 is TGTGCTATCGGACAGGGGTCCTATAGCAATCAGCCCCAGCATTTT. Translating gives CAIGQGSYSNQPQHF.

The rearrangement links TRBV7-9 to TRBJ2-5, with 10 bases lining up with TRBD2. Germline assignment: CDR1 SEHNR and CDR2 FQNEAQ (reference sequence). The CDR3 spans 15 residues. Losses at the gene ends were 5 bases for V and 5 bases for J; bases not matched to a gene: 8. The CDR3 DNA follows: TGTGCCAGCAGCCTGGGACTAGCGATGCGGGAGACCCAGTACTTC. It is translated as CASSLGLAMRETQYF.

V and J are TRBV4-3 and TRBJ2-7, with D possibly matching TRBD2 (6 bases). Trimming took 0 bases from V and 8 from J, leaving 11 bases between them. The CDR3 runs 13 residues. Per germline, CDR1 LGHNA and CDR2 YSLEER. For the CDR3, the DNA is TGCGCCAGCAGCCAAGAATTGGCGGGAAAGCAGTACTTC. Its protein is CASSQELAGKQYF.

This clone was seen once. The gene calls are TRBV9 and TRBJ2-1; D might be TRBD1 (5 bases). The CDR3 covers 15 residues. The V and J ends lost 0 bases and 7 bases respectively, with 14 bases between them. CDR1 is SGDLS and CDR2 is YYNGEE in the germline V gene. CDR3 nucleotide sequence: TGTGCCAGCAGCGTAGACTTCAGGGTGCGGAATGAGCAGTTCTTC. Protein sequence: CASSVDFRVRNEQFF.

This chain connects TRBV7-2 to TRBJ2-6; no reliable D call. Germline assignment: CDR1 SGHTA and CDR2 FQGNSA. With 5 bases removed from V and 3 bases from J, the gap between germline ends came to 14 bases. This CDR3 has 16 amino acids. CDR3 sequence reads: CASSPDGWYGANVLTF. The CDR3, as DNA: TGTGCCAGCAGCCCAGATGGCTGGTATGGGGCCAACGTCCTGACTTTC.

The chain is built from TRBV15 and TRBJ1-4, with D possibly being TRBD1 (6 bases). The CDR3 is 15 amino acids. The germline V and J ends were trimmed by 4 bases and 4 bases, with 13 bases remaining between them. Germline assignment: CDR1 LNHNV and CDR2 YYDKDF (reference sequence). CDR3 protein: CATSNRTENNEKLFF. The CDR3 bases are TGTGCCACCAGCAACCGGACAGAGAATAATGAAAAACTGTTTTTT.

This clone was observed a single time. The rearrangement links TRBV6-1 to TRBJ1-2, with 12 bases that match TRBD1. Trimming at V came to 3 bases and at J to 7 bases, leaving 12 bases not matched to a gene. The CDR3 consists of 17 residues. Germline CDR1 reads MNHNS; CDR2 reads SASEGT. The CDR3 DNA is TGTGCCAGCAGTGATAAACCGGGACAGGGGGCGTCGGGTGGCTACACCTTC. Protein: CASSDKPGQGASGGYTF.

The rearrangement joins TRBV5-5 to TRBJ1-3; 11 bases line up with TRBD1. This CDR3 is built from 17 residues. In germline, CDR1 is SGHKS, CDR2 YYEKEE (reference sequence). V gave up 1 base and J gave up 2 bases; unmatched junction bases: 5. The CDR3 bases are TGTGCCAGCAGCTTGCAAGTGGGACAGGGGGCTGGAAACACCATATATTTT. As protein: CASSLQVGQGAGNTIYF.

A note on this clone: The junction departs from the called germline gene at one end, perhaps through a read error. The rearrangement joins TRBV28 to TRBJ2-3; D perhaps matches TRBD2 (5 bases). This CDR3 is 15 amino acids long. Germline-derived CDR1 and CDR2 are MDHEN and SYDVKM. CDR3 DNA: TGTGCCAGCAGTTTATACGGCGCTAGCACGGATACGCAGTATTTT. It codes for CASSLYGASTDTQYF.

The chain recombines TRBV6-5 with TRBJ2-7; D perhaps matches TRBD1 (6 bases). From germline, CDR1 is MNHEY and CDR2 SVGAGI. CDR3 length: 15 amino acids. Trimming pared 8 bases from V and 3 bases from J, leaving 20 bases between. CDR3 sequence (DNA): TGTGCCAGCTCTACAGGGTTGGGTTCTCGCTACGAGCAGTACTTC. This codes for CASSTGLGSRYEQYF.

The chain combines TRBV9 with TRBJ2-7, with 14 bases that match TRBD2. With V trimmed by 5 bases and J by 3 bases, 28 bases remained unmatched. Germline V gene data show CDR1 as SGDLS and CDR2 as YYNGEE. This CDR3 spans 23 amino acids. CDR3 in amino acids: CASSHPRGSRMGLAGDRVYEQYF. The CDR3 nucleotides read TGTGCCAGCAGTCACCCTCGGGGCTCCCGGATGGGACTAGCGGGAGATCGGGTCTACGAGCAGTACTTC.

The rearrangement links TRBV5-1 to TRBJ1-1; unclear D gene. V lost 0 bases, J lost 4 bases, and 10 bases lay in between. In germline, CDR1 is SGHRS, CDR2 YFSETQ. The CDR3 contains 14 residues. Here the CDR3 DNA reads TGCGCCAGCAGCTTGGAGACGGCGGGCACTGAAGCTTTCTTT. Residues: CASSLETAGTEAFF.

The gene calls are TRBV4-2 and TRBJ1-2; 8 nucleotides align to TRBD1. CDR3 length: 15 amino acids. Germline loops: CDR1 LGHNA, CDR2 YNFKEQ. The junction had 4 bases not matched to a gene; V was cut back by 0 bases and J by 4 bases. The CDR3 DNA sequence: TGTGCCAGCAGCCAAGATCAGGGGGCAGGCTATGGCTACACCTTC. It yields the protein CASSQDQGAGYGYTF.

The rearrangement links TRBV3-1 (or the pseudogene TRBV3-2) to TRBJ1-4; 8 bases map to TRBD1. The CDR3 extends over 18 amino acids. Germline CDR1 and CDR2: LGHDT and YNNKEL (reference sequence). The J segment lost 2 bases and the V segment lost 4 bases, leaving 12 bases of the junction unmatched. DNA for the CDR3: TGTGCCAGCAGCCCGGACAGGGCGGTGGAGGAGACTAATGAAAAACTGTTTTTT. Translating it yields CASSPDRAVEETNEKLFF.

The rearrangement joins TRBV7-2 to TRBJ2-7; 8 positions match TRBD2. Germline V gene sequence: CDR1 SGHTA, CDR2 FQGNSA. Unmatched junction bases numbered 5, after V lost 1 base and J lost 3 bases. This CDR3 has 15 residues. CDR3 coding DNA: TGTGCCAGCAGCTTAGTAGGTAGCGGGGTCTACGAGCAGTACTTC. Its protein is CASSLVGSGVYEQYF. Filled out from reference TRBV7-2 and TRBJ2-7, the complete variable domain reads GAGVSQSPSNKVTEKGKDVELRCDPISGHTALYWYRQSLGQGLEFLIYFQGNSAPDKSGLPSDRFSAERTGGSVSTLTIQRTQQEDSAVYLCASSLVGSGVYEQYFGPGTRLTVT.

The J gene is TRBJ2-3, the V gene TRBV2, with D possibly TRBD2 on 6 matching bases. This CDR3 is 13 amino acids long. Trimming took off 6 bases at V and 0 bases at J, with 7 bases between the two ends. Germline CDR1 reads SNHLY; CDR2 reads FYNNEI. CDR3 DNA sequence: TGTGCCAGCAGCGGGACTAGCACAGATACGCAGTATTTT. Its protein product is CASSGTSTDTQYF.